These 19 T cell receptor beta chains were all obtained from the same sample, sequenced in a study of T cell repertoires in cytomegalovirus infection. TCRdb recomputed calls from the reads with MiXCR, one row per CDR3 protein. Of under 200,000 distinct CDR3 sequences in the sample, about a tenth were seen once. The sequenced material came from PBMCs. These receptors were taken from a human donor in good health (CMV status not recorded). Some clones in this sample may be carry-over from other donors' samples.

On this clonotype: The CDR3 does not end in the conserved phenylalanine or tryptophan, so this is likely a read error. The chain recombines TRBV11-3 with TRBJ2-7; TRBD1 aligns across 7 bases. The CDR3 is made up of 12 amino acids. V was pared by 7 bases and J by 5 bases, with 5 bases of the junction left unmatched. CDR1 is SGHNT and CDR2 is YENEEA in the germline V gene. This CDR3 is CASTLDRDEQYS. CDR3 sequence (DNA): TGTGCCAGCACCCTTGACAGGGACGAGCAGTACTCC.

A few counts support this clonotype. The V gene is TRBV10-3, the J gene TRBJ2-3, with no clear D. V was clipped by 4 bases and J by 6 bases, with 5 bases between them. This CDR3 has 11 residues. Germline V gene data show CDR1 as ENHRY and CDR2 as SYGVKD. The CDR3 loop is CAISGGDTQYF. CDR3 sequence (DNA): TGTGCCATCAGTGGGGGTGATACGCAGTATTTT.

This clonotype was found many times. The V gene is TRBV7-2, the J gene TRBJ2-5; no reliable D call. The CDR3 totals 14 residues. Germline CDR1 and CDR2: SGHTA and FQGNSA. Trimming took 1 base from V and 5 from J, leaving 11 bases between them. As DNA, the CDR3 is TGTGCCAGCAGCTTAGTTGTAGGGTGGGAGACCCAGTACTTC. Translating it yields CASSLVVGWETQYF.

As concerns this clonotype: A much larger clone differs by one base, so this may be a read error. The gene calls are TRBV10-3 and TRBJ1-1; D possibly corresponds to TRBD1 (5 bases). CDR3 length: 14 residues. V was trimmed by 4 bases and J by 1 base, leaving 10 bases between them. CDR1 and CDR2 (germline): ENHRY, SYGVKD. The CDR3 DNA sequence: TGTGCCATCAGTGGTAGGGGCTGGAACACTGAAGCTTTCTTT. Its translation: CAISGRGWNTEAFF.

This clonotype occurred many times. This chain links TRBV6-1 with TRBJ1-1, with D perhaps TRBD1 (6 bases). Germline V gives CDR1 MNHNS, CDR2 SASEGT. Trimming stripped 4 bases from V and 0 bases from J, with 18 bases between. The CDR3 loop spans 17 amino acids. In DNA form, the CDR3 reads TGTGCCAGCAGTGCGCAGGGGATTACTAGGATGAACACTGAAGCTTTCTTT. Translating it yields CASSAQGITRMNTEAFF.

This clonotype was recorded at least ten times. V is TRBV7-2 and J is TRBJ2-5; 14 bases align to TRBD2. This CDR3 has 16 amino acids. J lost 5 bases, V lost 0 bases, and 2 bases had no gene match. Germline CDR1 SGHTA, CDR2 FQGNSA. The CDR3 DNA is TGTGCCAGCAGCTTAGCGGGGACTAGCGGGAGCGAGACCCAGTACTTC. It translates to CASSLAGTSGSETQYF.

This clonotype was recorded at least ten times. The chain has TRBV2 and TRBJ1-3, with TRBD1 as a possible D gene (6 bases). V lost 6 bases, J lost 2 bases, and 14 bases lay in between. The germline CDR1 and CDR2 sequences are SNHLY and FYNNEI. The CDR3 is 15 residues long. This chain's CDR3 is CASRRDGTPGNTIYF. The CDR3 DNA follows: TGTGCCAGCAGGAGGGATGGGACACCTGGAAACACCATATATTTT.

Comments on this clonotype: A junction boundary mismatches the germline segment, possibly from a read error. This chain uses TRBV25-1 with TRBJ2-1; 10 nucleotides match TRBD2. Per germline, CDR1 MGHDK and CDR2 SYGVNS. This CDR3 contains 15 residues. In DNA form, the CDR3 reads TGTGCCAGCGGCTTAGCGGGGGGACGAAACAATGAGCAGTCCTTC. The encoded protein is CASGLAGGRNNEQSF.

This chain uses TRBV5-4 with TRBJ1-5, with a tentative D call TRBD1 (5 bases). The CDR3 consists of 15 residues. V lost 3 bases, J lost 7 bases, and 17 bases lay in between. CDR1 and CDR2 (germline): SGHNT, YYREEE (reference sequence). The CDR3 DNA sequence: TGTGCCAGCAGCTCGGCCCCGGGGCCCGAGCAGCCCCAGCATTTT. It is translated as CASSSAPGPEQPQHF.

In its sample, this clonotype was seen many times. The chain has TRBV7-2 and TRBJ1-1, with no clear D. Trimming took 2 bases from V and 0 from J, leaving 4 bases between them. The length of the CDR3 is 13 residues. Looked up from germline, CDR1 is SGHTA and CDR2 is FQGNSA. The CDR3 reads CASSLFLNTEAFF. CDR3 in DNA: TGTGCCAGCAGCTTATTCTTGAACACTGAAGCTTTCTTT.

This clonotype came up many times. The V call is TRBV12-3 or TRBV12-4, the J call TRBJ1-5; 11 bases are shared with TRBD1. J gave up 4 bases and V 3 bases, and 5 bases lay outside the gene matches. This CDR3 comprises 16 residues. DNA for the CDR3: TGTGCCAGCAGTTTTTACGGGACAGGGGGTAATCAGCCCCAGCATTTT. It codes for CASSFYGTGGNQPQHF.

This clonotype was counted between two and nine times. The rearrangement joins TRBV29-1 to TRBJ1-2; no firm D call. Trimming took off 6 bases at V and 3 bases at J, with 14 bases between the two ends. Germline assignment: CDR1 SQVTM and CDR2 ANQGSEA. The CDR3 spans 13 residues. This CDR3 is CSVMDPGYYGYTF. The CDR3 DNA reads TGCAGCGTCATGGACCCAGGCTACTATGGCTACACCTTC. Filled out from reference TRBV29-1 and TRBJ1-2, the complete variable domain reads SAVISQKPSRDICQRGTSLTIQCQVDSQVTMMFWYRQQPGQSLTLIATANQGSEATYESGFVIDKFPISRPNLTFSTLTVSNMSPEDSSIYLCSVMDPGYYGYTFGSGTRLTVV.

This clonotype was counted ten times or more. The chain links TRBV7-2 to TRBJ2-1; 8 bases map to TRBD2. J gave up 6 bases and V 11 bases, and 12 bases lay outside the gene matches. CDR3 length: 14 amino acids. CDR1 is SGHTA, CDR2 FQGNSA, per germline. CDR3 sequence reads: CAGGWMAGGNEQFF. For the CDR3, the DNA is TGTGCCGGGGGGTGGATGGCGGGGGGCAATGAGCAGTTCTTC.

Many counts were recorded for this clonotype. The chain is built from TRBV7-2 and TRBJ1-5; D perhaps matches TRBD1 (5 bases). Germline CDR1 and CDR2: SGHTA and FQGNSA. Trimming took 1 base from V and 0 from J, leaving 10 bases between them. The CDR3 length is 16 residues. The CDR3 DNA is TGTGCCAGCAGCTTAGGGGGCCCGTATAGCAATCAGCCCCAGCATTTT. It encodes CASSLGGPYSNQPQHF. The full variable domain, in which reference TRBV7-2 and TRBJ1-5 provide the parts outside the CDR3, is GAGVSQSPSNKVTEKGKDVELRCDPISGHTALYWYRQSLGQGLEFLIYFQGNSAPDKSGLPSDRFSAERTGGSVSTLTIQRTQQEDSAVYLCASSLGGPYSNQPQHFGDGTRLSIL.

In its sample, this clonotype was seen many times. The chain joins TRBV7-2 to TRBJ1-2; D may be TRBD1 (5 bases). This CDR3 contains 13 residues. Germline V lookup: CDR1 SGHTA, CDR2 FQGNSA. Trimming removed 1 base at V and 4 bases at J, with 7 bases between. CDR3 coding DNA: TGTGCCAGCAGCTTAGGGGGCCCCTATGGCTACACCTTC. Translation: CASSLGGPYGYTF. The complete variable domain, with remaining parts taken from reference TRBV7-2 and TRBJ1-2, reads GAGVSQSPSNKVTEKGKDVELRCDPISGHTALYWYRQSLGQGLEFLIYFQGNSAPDKSGLPSDRFSAERTGGSVSTLTIQRTQQEDSAVYLCASSLGGPYGYTFGSGTRLTVV.

This clonotype appeared many times. The chain combines TRBV25-1 with TRBJ1-2; perhaps TRBD1 as D (6 bases). V lost 5 bases to trimming and J lost 4 bases, with 17 bases between them. The germline gives CDR1 MGHDK, CDR2 SYGVNS. The CDR3 sequence is 15 residues long. In DNA form, the CDR3 reads TGTGCCAGCAGTTCAAGGGACGGGGACATCTATGGCTACACCTTC. As protein: CASSSRDGDIYGYTF.

On this clonotype: A much larger clone is a single base away; this may be a read error. The gene calls are TRBV28 and TRBJ2-5; 7 bases map to TRBD2. The germline V gene has CDR1 MDHEN and CDR2 SYDVKM. This CDR3 region has 14 residues. Trimming removed 11 bases from V and 2 bases from J; junction bases left unmatched: 11. The chain's CDR3 is CAGMILADQETQYF. The CDR3, as DNA: TGTGCCGGCATGATTCTAGCGGATCAAGAGACCCAGTACTTC. The entire variable domain, with the rest obtained from reference TRBV28 and TRBJ2-5, is as follows: DVKVTQSSRYLVKRTGEKVFLECVQDMDHENMFWYRQDPGLGLRLIYFSYDVKMKEKGDIPEGYSVSREKKERFSLILESASTNQTSMYLCAGMILADQETQYFGPGTRLLVL.

Comment on this clonotype: A much larger clone lies one base from this, so it may be a read error. The final CDR3 position lacks the conserved phenylalanine or tryptophan, pointing to a likely read error. The chain uses TRBV11-2 and TRBJ2-5; D gene ambiguous. Trimming left V 5 bases short and J 3 bases short, with 4 bases between. Germline CDR1 and CDR2: SGHAT and FQNNGV. The CDR3 extends over 11 amino acids. CDR3 residues: CASSIKETQYV. CDR3 nucleotides: TGTGCCAGCAGCATAAAAGAGACCCAGTACGTC.

This chain connects TRBV20-1 to TRBJ1-4; 9 bases align to TRBD1. With 4 bases clipped from V and 8 bases from J, the junction kept 5 bases outside the gene matches. Looked up from germline, CDR1 is DFQATT and CDR2 is SNEGSKA (reference sequence). The CDR3 covers 13 residues. For the CDR3, the DNA is TGCAGTGCTATGGACAGGGGAGAGGAAAAACTGTTTTTT. Protein: CSAMDRGEEKLFF.